This T cell receptor (beta chain) was recovered during a study of human versus mouse CDR3 diversity and MHC coevolution. The protocol was immunoSEQ multiplex PCR, while the TCRdb copy is restricted to in-frame clones and leaves out a portion. The table records about 83,000 clones, 85% to 95% of them present only once. This TCR was recovered from a person aged 30-70 years in good health. Sequences were obtained from naive CD4+ T cells from blood. This sample's subset: CD45RO-negative CD62L-positive naive CD4 T cells.

CDR3 DNA sequence: TGCGCCAGCAGCGCCTCTAGCGGGAGTTTCTACAATGAGCAGTTCTTC. Its protein is CASSASSGSFYNEQFF. The genes are TRBV5-1 and TRBJ2-1, with 10 bases identical to TRBD2. CDR1 SGHRS and CDR2 YFSETQ come from the germline V gene. The trim removed 4 bases at V and 3 bases at J, leaving 7 bases unmatched. CDR3 size: 16 residues.